The 21 T cell receptor beta chains listed next were all sequenced from one sample in a study of blood T cell repertoires in COVID-19. Libraries were prepared by immunoSEQ multiplex PCR; TCRdb keeps only in-frame clonotypes and omits some of them. The sample shows about 190,000 clones, 89% of them seen only once. Sequencing was done on a sample of peripheral blood. The receptors come from a man aged 40-55 years with acute or convalescent COVID-19.

This chain joins TRBV29-1 and TRBJ2-1, with 15 bases fitting TRBD2. This CDR3 comprises 20 residues. Per germline, CDR1 SQVTM and CDR2 ANQGSEA. V shed 6 bases and J 0 bases; nucleotides not matched to a gene: 15. CDR3 amino acids: CSVRDSGTSGGRFSYNEQFF. CDR3 nucleotide sequence: TGCAGCGTCCGCGATTCCGGGACTAGCGGGGGGCGATTCTCCTACAATGAGCAGTTCTTC.

This rearrangement joins TRBV28 to TRBJ2-1; TRBD2 matches at 11 bases. In germline, CDR1 is MDHEN, CDR2 SYDVKM. The CDR3 loop spans 16 amino acids. Trimming took 4 bases from V and 9 from J; bases not matched to a gene: 11. The CDR3 DNA follows: TGTGCCAGCAGTTCCAACTTAGCGGGGGGGCCAGGTGAGCAGTTCTTC. It is translated as CASSSNLAGGPGEQFF.

The chain uses TRBV10-1 and TRBJ2-1, with 7 positions matching TRBD2. The CDR3 has 15 amino acids. Germline trimming cut 0 bases from V and 4 bases from J; bases unmatched to any gene: 3. Per germline, CDR1 WNHNN and CDR2 SYGVQD (reference sequence). CDR3 amino acids: CASSESWRGYNEQFF. The CDR3 region has the DNA TGCGCCAGCAGTGAGTCCTGGCGGGGGTACAATGAGCAGTTCTTC.

The CDR3 is CASTNSGANVLTF. The CDR3 region has the DNA TGTGCCAGCACCAATTCTGGGGCCAACGTCCTGACTTTC. V gene TRBV2 combines with J gene TRBJ2-6, with no clear D. Trimming stripped 7 bases from V and 1 base from J, with 5 bases between. The CDR3 runs 13 residues. Germline CDR1 and CDR2: SNHLY and FYNNEI.

The rearrangement links TRBV27 to TRBJ1-6; possibly TRBD1 for D (5 bases). V shed 6 bases and J shed 6 bases, with 9 bases lying between them. The CDR3 spans 13 residues. Germline V gives CDR1 MNHEY, CDR2 SMNVEV (reference sequence). The CDR3 nucleotides are TGTGCCAGCAGGACAGCTGGTAATTCACCCCTCCACTTT. Residues: CASRTAGNSPLHF.

This rearrangement joins TRBV5-6 to TRBJ1-5; D might be TRBD1 (6 bases). V dropped 0 bases and J dropped 2 bases, with 12 bases sitting between them. The CDR3 runs 16 residues. CDR1 and CDR2 from the germline V gene are SGHDT and YYEEEE. The CDR3 sequence: CASSLGVAGGNQPQHF. CDR3 sequence (DNA): TGTGCCAGCAGCTTGGGAGTGGCAGGGGGCAATCAGCCCCAGCATTTT. The full variable domain, with the rest looked up from reference TRBV5-6 and TRBJ1-5, is DAGVTQSPTHLIKTRGQQVTLRCSPKSGHDTVSWYQQALGQGPQFIFQYYEEEERQRGNFPDRFSGHQFPNYSSELNVNALLLGDSALYLCASSLGVAGGNQPQHFGDGTRLSIL.

CDR3 sequence: CASKLTELNTEAFF. For the CDR3, the DNA is TGTGCCAGCAAGTTGACAGAATTGAACACTGAAGCTTTCTTT. This rearrangement joins TRBV6-5 to TRBJ1-1; D perhaps matches TRBD1 (5 bases). V lost 7 bases and J lost 0, with 12 bases in between. The V gene's germline CDR1 is MNHEY and CDR2 SVGAGI. The CDR3 loop spans 14 amino acids.

V gene TRBV5-6 combines with J gene TRBJ2-7; D not resolved. The CDR3 has 16 residues. V was shortened by 2 bases and J by 2 bases, with 17 bases between the two germline ends. Germline V gives CDR1 SGHDT, CDR2 YYEEEE. CDR3: CASSFNSFYEAYEQYF. The CDR3 DNA reads TGTGCCAGCAGCTTTAACAGCTTCTACGAAGCCTACGAGCAGTACTTC.

V and J are TRBV14 and TRBJ1-3; weak D call: TRBD1 (6 bases). Trimming removed 2 bases at V and 2 bases at J, with 10 bases between. CDR3 length: 15 residues. Germline V gene data show CDR1 as SGHDN and CDR2 as FVKESK. This chain's CDR3 is CASSQINRAGNTIYF. CDR3 DNA: TGTGCCAGCAGCCAAATCAACAGGGCTGGAAACACCATATATTTT.

The chain links TRBV3-1 (or the pseudogene TRBV3-2) to TRBJ1-2; tentatively, D is TRBD1 (5 bases). The CDR3 is 15 residues long. Germline V gene sequence: CDR1 LGHDT, CDR2 YNNKEL (reference sequence). V shed 4 bases and J shed 2 bases, with 14 bases lying between them. The CDR3 sequence: CASSLRRQWNYGYTF. The CDR3 DNA reads TGTGCCAGCAGCCTCCGTCGACAGTGGAACTATGGCTACACCTTC.

V is TRBV4-1 and J is TRBJ1-2; 7 nucleotides match TRBD1. V trimming: 4 bases; J trimming: 8 bases; junction bases outside the gene matches: 10. Germline CDR1 reads MGHRA; CDR2 reads YSYEKL. The CDR3 extends over 14 amino acids. CDR3 protein: CASSRNLDRAGYTF. DNA for the CDR3: TGCGCCAGCAGCCGGAATCTCGACAGGGCCGGCTACACCTTC.

The V and J genes are TRBV7-2 and TRBJ2-7; D gene unclear. Between the trimmed V and J ends, which lost 3 bases and 0 bases, there was a span of 3 bases. The germline V gene has CDR1 SGHTA and CDR2 FQGNSA. The CDR3 spans 12 residues. The CDR3 DNA sequence: TGTGCCAGCAGCTTGAGCTCCTACGAGCAGTACTTC. It is translated as CASSLSSYEQYF.

This clone appeared a few times. This sequence joins TRBV10-3 and TRBJ2-2, with D tentatively TRBD2 (5 bases). Germline lookup yields CDR1 ENHRY and CDR2 SYGVKD. The CDR3 is 14 residues long. Trimming shortened V by 4 bases and J by 5 bases, and 11 bases separated the two germline ends. The CDR3 protein is CAISVIRDTGELFF. The CDR3 nucleotides read TGTGCCATCAGTGTTATACGGGATACCGGGGAGCTGTTTTTT.

The chain is built from TRBV29-1 and TRBJ1-5; 9 bases are a match to TRBD1. The V and J ends lost 5 bases and 6 bases, in that order; junction bases with no gene match: 8. In germline, CDR1 is SQVTM, CDR2 ANQGSEA. The CDR3 loop spans 14 amino acids. The CDR3, as DNA: TGCAGCGTTTCTGGTGGGACAGGGACTCAGCCCCAGCATTTT. This gives the protein CSVSGGTGTQPQHF.

This clone was counted a single time. DNA of the CDR3: TGTGCCAGCAGCGTAGGGACAGGGGCGAACTACGAGCAGTACTTC. This codes for CASSVGTGANYEQYF. This rearrangement joins TRBV9 to TRBJ2-7, with 9 bases lining up with TRBD1. V trimming: 0 bases; J trimming: 3 bases; junction bases outside the gene matches: 4. The CDR3 is 15 residues long. From germline, CDR1 is SGDLS and CDR2 YYNGEE.

The V call is TRBV4-3, the J call TRBJ1-2; TRBD1 matches at 10 bases. Germline assignment: CDR1 LGHNA and CDR2 YSLEER. The CDR3 extends over 16 amino acids. Germline trimming cut 0 bases from V and 3 bases from J; bases unmatched to any gene: 4. The CDR3 DNA sequence: TGCGCCAGCAGCCAAGAACGACAGGGGGCAGACTATGGCTACACCTTC. As protein: CASSQERQGADYGYTF.

In this sample, this clone turned up a few times. The J gene is TRBJ2-5, the V gene TRBV7-9, with 10 bases fitting TRBD2. The germline CDR1 and CDR2 sequences are SEHNR and FQNEAQ (reference sequence). The V gene end was trimmed by 2 bases and the J gene end by 4 bases; junction bases not matched to a gene: 7. The CDR3 sequence is 16 residues long. The CDR3 is CASSLRSGGASETQYF. CDR3 nucleotide sequence: TGTGCCAGCAGCTTAAGGAGCGGGGGGGCCTCAGAGACCCAGTACTTC.

This clone occurred once. The chain uses TRBV16 and TRBJ2-3; 12 nucleotides align to TRBD1. CDR1 and CDR2 from the germline V gene are KGHSY and FQNENV. The CDR3 extends over 17 amino acids. V gave up 2 bases and J gave up 1 base; unmatched junction bases: 4. Here the CDR3 reads CASSQGTGGVGTDTQYF. The CDR3 nucleotides read TGTGCCAGCAGCCAAGGGACAGGGGGCGTAGGCACAGATACGCAGTATTTT.

The CDR3 region has the DNA TGTGCCAGTAGTATCCGGGAGACCCAGTACTTC. Protein sequence: CASSIRETQYF. V and J are TRBV19 and TRBJ2-5; D is ambiguous. Trimming took 3 bases from V and 5 from J, leaving 4 bases between them. In germline, CDR1 is LNHDA, CDR2 SQIVND (reference sequence). The CDR3 is 11 amino acids.

This chain uses TRBV5-1 with TRBJ2-5; tentative D call: TRBD1 (5 bases). Trimming took 4 bases from V and 5 from J, leaving 9 bases between them. The CDR3 consists of 12 residues. Germline-derived CDR1 and CDR2 are SGHRS and YFSETQ. CDR3 sequence: CASSANRETQYF. The DNA of the CDR3 is TGCGCCAGCAGCGCAAACAGGGAGACCCAGTACTTC.

The V call is TRBV5-1, the J call TRBJ2-5, with 7 bases fitting TRBD1. CDR1 SGHRS and CDR2 YFSETQ come from the germline V gene. J was trimmed by 1 base and V by 3 bases; bases with no gene match: 6. The CDR3 spans 15 residues. CDR3 sequence reads: CASSSAGTAQETQYF. The DNA for the CDR3 is TGCGCCAGCAGCTCAGCAGGGACAGCCCAAGAGACCCAGTACTTC.